This TCR beta chain was identified in a study of blood T cells in healthy people across ages. The overall study: About one barcoded beta molecule per two T cells was captured by template switching.

Study-wide findings and caveats: Relative to aged donors, long-lived donors carried more naive CD4+ cells and displayed higher diversity. The recorded TCR beta diversity per million T cells decreased in a roughly linear manner with age.

CDR1 and CDR2 (germline): SNHLY, FYNNEI. The CDR3 is 13 residues long. Next came a second PCR, run for about 7 to 12 cycles, which used a sample-barcoded 5' primer along with a J-beta primer mix. TCRdb reanalysed the 5' RACE reads using MiXCR and keeps one entry per CDR3 protein. The sample comprises 550,000 to 700,000 distinct CDR3 sequences, approximately 27% of which are singletons, and around 18% rests with the top ten. This clonotype has only one observation. The antigen remains undetermined. Collection of 9 to 10 milliliters of peripheral blood was performed for each donor. Material: blood. The chain carries TRBV2 and TRBJ2-5, with a weak D call TRBD2 (6 bases). The DNA matches TRBJ2-7 better at its end, which makes the J call doubtful. This receptor was identified in a woman between 65 and 79 years old in good health. As DNA, the CDR3 is TGTGCCAGCAGTGAGGGCTCTAGCGACGAGCAGTACTTC. Its translation: CASSEGSSDEQYF.